Below are 24 T cell receptor beta chains sequenced from a single sample in a study of shared clonotypes between healthy human individuals. Profiled with immunoSEQ multiplex PCR; TCRdb holds only in-frame clones, not every one. The sample lists some 1,900,000 clones; about 95% were seen once. The naive CD8 subset, CD45RO-negative cells positively selected for CCR7, excluded terminally differentiated effector memory CD45RA+ cells. Sequenced sample: naive CD8+ T cells sorted from blood. Source of these receptors: a man younger than 35 in good health.

The chain carries TRBV27 and TRBJ1-6; tentative D call: TRBD1 (5 bases). This CDR3 has 15 amino acids. Per the germline V gene, CDR1 is MNHEY and CDR2 is SMNVEV (reference sequence). Between the trimmed V and J ends, which lost 0 bases and 9 bases, there was a span of 12 bases. The CDR3 DNA is TGTGCCAGCAGTTTATCGGTAGAGGGGAGTTCACCCCTCCACTTT. Its protein product is CASSLSVEGSSPLHF.

V is TRBV9 and J is TRBJ1-6; D gene unclear. This CDR3 region has 14 residues. Trimming left V 5 bases short and J 10 bases short, with 16 bases between. Germline-derived CDR1 and CDR2 are SGDLS and YYNGEE. Written as DNA, the CDR3 is TGTGCCAGCAGTGAGAGGAAGAGGGAATCACCCCTCCACTTT. Amino acids: CASSERKRESPLHF.

This chain uses TRBV21-1 with TRBJ1-3. TRBV21-1 is deemed a pseudogene. The CDR3 sequence is 13 residues long. The DNA of the CDR3 is TGTGCCAGCAGCAAAGGTCCTGGAAACACCATATATTTT. Translating gives CASSKGPGNTIYF.

A remark on this clone: The same CDR3 can be traced to other DNA sequences in this sample. The rearrangement joins TRBV4-1 to TRBJ2-7; unclear D gene. Per germline, CDR1 MGHRA and CDR2 YSYEKL. This CDR3 contains 13 residues. Trimming took 1 base from V and 2 from J, leaving 6 bases between them. The CDR3 DNA follows: TGCGCCAGCAGCCAAGGGCTGGCCTACGAGCAGTACTTC. This translates into CASSQGLAYEQYF.

The V call is TRBV2, the J call TRBJ1-1; D is unresolved. There are 15 residues in the CDR3. V was trimmed by 1 base and J by 0 bases, leaving 9 bases between them. In germline, CDR1 is SNHLY, CDR2 FYNNEI. The CDR3 DNA is TGTGCCAGCAGTGAAGAGGCAGGAATGAACACTGAAGCTTTCTTT. It codes for CASSEEAGMNTEAFF.

The rearrangement links TRBV7-3 to TRBJ2-7; 11 bases are shared with TRBD1. Losses at the gene ends were 5 bases for V and 4 bases for J; bases not matched to a gene: 7. This CDR3 has 15 amino acids. CDR1 and CDR2 from the germline V gene are SGHTA and FQGTGA. CDR3 amino acids: CASSPGTGGLYEQYF. The CDR3 region has the DNA TGTGCCAGCAGCCCCGGGACAGGGGGTTTGTACGAGCAGTACTTC.

Notes on this clone: This same CDR3 is encoded by further DNA sequences in the sample. This rearrangement joins TRBV7-9 to TRBJ1-1, with D tentatively TRBD1 (6 bases). Trimming took off 1 base at V and 8 bases at J, with 8 bases between the two ends. CDR1 SEHNR and CDR2 FQNEAQ come from the germline V gene (reference sequence). The CDR3 is made up of 12 amino acids. The CDR3 nucleotides read TGTGCCAGCAGCTTAGGGACAGCAGAAGCTTTCTTT. Translation gives CASSLGTAEAFF.

The rearrangement uses TRBV11-2 and TRBJ2-7, with 11 bases fitting TRBD2. The CDR3 runs 17 residues. Unmatched junction bases numbered 11, after V lost 3 bases and J lost 4 bases. Germline values: CDR1 SGHAT, CDR2 FQNNGV. CDR3 sequence: CASSFLTSGAPGYEQYF. Here the CDR3 DNA reads TGTGCCAGCAGCTTCCTGACTAGCGGGGCGCCAGGGTACGAGCAGTACTTC.

V and J are TRBV28 and TRBJ2-2; D is uncertain. CDR1 and CDR2 from the germline V gene are MDHEN and SYDVKM. CDR3 length equals 14 residues. Between the trimmed V and J ends, which lost 2 bases and 6 bases, there was a span of 10 bases. The CDR3 loop is CASSLRTFPGELFF. CDR3 nucleotides: TGTGCCAGCAGTTTACGGACGTTCCCCGGGGAGCTGTTTTTT.

The chain combines TRBV6-5 with TRBJ2-5, with 11 positions matching TRBD2. CDR3 length equals 16 residues. Trimming at V came to 0 bases and at J to 4 bases, leaving 4 bases not matched to a gene. Germline V lookup: CDR1 MNHEY, CDR2 SVGAGI. The CDR3, as DNA: TGTGCCAGCAGTTACTCGGGCGGACTAGCGGGAGAGACCCAGTACTTC. Its protein product is CASSYSGGLAGETQYF.

This rearrangement joins TRBV19 to TRBJ1-1, with D perhaps matching TRBD1 (6 bases). CDR3 length equals 13 residues. Germline V gene data show CDR1 as LNHDA and CDR2 as SQIVND (reference sequence). Trimming pared 7 bases from V and 5 bases from J, leaving 14 bases between. CDR3 nucleotides: TGTGCCAGTAATACAGGGTTGGGTACTGAAGCTTTCTTT. This translates into CASNTGLGTEAFF.

J is TRBJ1-3 and V is TRBV10-3; D gene unclear. Trimming removed 2 bases from V and 3 bases from J, with 8 bases in between. CDR3 length equals 14 residues. The germline V gene encodes CDR1 ENHRY and CDR2 SYGVKD. The CDR3 sequence is CAISEPLIGNTIYF. In nucleotides, the CDR3 is TGTGCCATCAGTGAGCCCCTAATTGGAAACACCATATATTTT.

The V call is TRBV4-1, the J call TRBJ2-3; a weak D match, TRBD1 (6 bases). The CDR3 is made up of 17 amino acids. The V gene lost 0 bases and the J gene lost 3 bases, with 16 bases spanning the gap. CDR1 and CDR2 from the germline V gene are MGHRA and YSYEKL. The CDR3, as DNA: TGCGCCAGCAGCCAAGATTCTGGGGGCCTCTTGACAGATACGCAGTATTTT. This gives the protein CASSQDSGGLLTDTQYF.

The V gene is TRBV6-6, the J gene TRBJ1-5, with D tentatively TRBD1 (5 bases). V was trimmed by 5 bases and J by 5 bases, leaving 10 bases between them. In germline, CDR1 is MNHNY, CDR2 SVGAGI (reference sequence). This CDR3 contains 13 residues. CDR3 sequence (DNA): TGTGCCAGCAGTAACGGGGGAGATCAGCCCCAGCATTTT. It is translated as CASSNGGDQPQHF.

The J gene is TRBJ1-1, the V gene TRBV29-1; 7 bases fit TRBD1. The trim removed 6 bases at V and 1 base at J, leaving 14 bases unmatched. The CDR3 runs to 16 residues. In germline, CDR1 is SQVTM, CDR2 ANQGSEA. CDR3 DNA: TGCAGCGTCGAATCAACAGGGGAGGGCAGGAACACTGAAGCTTTCTTT. This encodes CSVESTGEGRNTEAFF.

V and J are TRBV6-1 and TRBJ1-1; D not certain. Trimming left V 2 bases short and J 11 bases short, with 15 bases between. Germline V gene sequence: CDR1 MNHNS, CDR2 SASEGT. The CDR3 has 13 residues. The CDR3 region is CASSEPPQPGAFF. The CDR3 DNA follows: TGTGCCAGCAGTGAACCCCCCCAGCCGGGGGCTTTCTTT.

The chain combines TRBV13 with TRBJ2-1; TRBD2 agrees at 8 bases. With V trimmed by 1 base and J by 2 bases, 1 base remained unmatched. The CDR3 contains 15 residues. Germline V gives CDR1 PRHDT, CDR2 FYEKMQ (reference sequence). The CDR3 DNA reads as TGTGCCAGCAGCTTAGCGGGAGGGGCCTACAATGAGCAGTTCTTC. Translating it yields CASSLAGGAYNEQFF.

J is TRBJ2-6 and V is TRBV9; D is possibly TRBD2 (6 bases). V lost 2 bases to trimming and J lost 3 bases, with 12 bases between them. In germline, CDR1 is SGDLS, CDR2 YYNGEE. The CDR3 contains 16 residues. The DNA of the CDR3 is TGTGCCAGCAGCGTCGGGAGCCCCAGTGGGGCCAACGTCCTGACTTTC. Amino acid sequence: CASSVGSPSGANVLTF.

This clone was recorded only once. CDR3: CASSLSTGLVGYTF. The CDR3 DNA reads TGTGCCAGCAGCCTGTCGACAGGTCTCGTCGGCTACACCTTC. The rearrangement links TRBV6-6 to TRBJ1-2; D is perhaps TRBD1 (6 bases). The CDR3 is 14 residues long. Germline V gives CDR1 MNHNY, CDR2 SVGAGI (reference sequence). The ends were cut back, 6 bases at V and 8 bases at J, with 19 bases in the middle.

This chain links TRBV5-1 with TRBJ2-7; the D is unclear. V was pared by 2 bases and J by 3 bases, with 9 bases between. The CDR3 totals 13 residues. Germline V gene sequence: CDR1 SGHRS, CDR2 YFSETQ. CDR3 DNA: TGCGCCAGCAGCTTTGGGGTAAACTACGAGCAGTACTTC. Translation gives CASSFGVNYEQYF.

This clone was recorded only once. The rearrangement links TRBV2 to TRBJ2-7, with 7 bases that match TRBD1. This CDR3 spans 13 amino acids. V gave up 5 bases and J gave up 4 bases; unmatched junction bases: 5. Germline-derived CDR1 and CDR2 are SNHLY and FYNNEI. In nucleotides, the CDR3 is TGTGCCAGCAGTTATGACAGGGTATACGAGCAGTACTTC. Residues: CASSYDRVYEQYF.

The genes are TRBV21-1 and TRBJ2-7; the table's TRBD2 call for D was not verified on the DNA. TRBV21-1 is reported as a pseudogene. The CDR3 runs to 15 residues. CDR3 coding DNA: TGTGCCAGCAGCCCATCCGGGACTAGCGTCTACGAGCAGTACTTC. Protein: CASSPSGTSVYEQYF.

The CDR3 nucleotides are TGTGCCAGCAGCTTAGCCATGGGAGAAGGAGAGACCCAGTACTTC. Translation gives CASSLAMGEGETQYF. The V and J genes are TRBV7-9 and TRBJ2-5; D might be TRBD2 (5 bases). Germline-derived CDR1 and CDR2 are SEHNR and FQNEAQ (reference sequence). The CDR3 loop spans 15 amino acids. The V end was cut by 0 bases, the J end by 4 bases, with 12 bases between.

V usage is TRBV28 and J usage is TRBJ1-4; possible D gene TRBD1, 5 bases. With 6 bases removed from V and 8 bases from J, the gap between germline ends came to 22 bases. From germline, CDR1 is MDHEN and CDR2 SYDVKM. This CDR3 has 16 amino acids. The CDR3: CASSPHWSREEEKLFF. The CDR3, as DNA: TGTGCCAGCAGCCCACATTGGAGCAGGGAGGAAGAAAAACTGTTTTTT.